These 5 T cell receptor beta chains were all obtained from the same sample, sequenced in a study of post-analysis software for immune sequencing data. Each TCR beta cDNA library carried unique molecular identifiers. TCRdb processed the PCR reads anew with MiXCR; each CDR3 protein has one entry. The sample holds a few hundred thousand distinct CDR3 sequences, 30% to 45% seen once. These receptors' antigens are unknown. Findings of the study overall: Controls showed lower frequencies than patients for roughly 5 TRBV segments, and TRBV5-6, TRBV5-1 and TRBV20-1 were among these.

Sequencing input: blood. The source is a girl aged 5-17 years with multiple sclerosis.

This clonotype was seen at least ten times. The chain has TRBV11-2 and TRBJ2-1; 9 nucleotides match TRBD1. Looked up from germline, CDR1 is SGHAT and CDR2 is FQNNGV. This CDR3 spans 18 amino acids. Losses at the gene ends were 4 bases for V and 2 bases for J; bases not matched to a gene: 12. CDR3 in amino acids: CASSSQVSRDRAYNEQFF. The CDR3 nucleotides are TGTGCCAGCAGCTCCCAAGTATCCCGGGACAGGGCCTACAATGAGCAGTTCTTC.

This clonotype was detected ten times or more. V usage is TRBV5-1 and J usage is TRBJ2-1; D possibly matches TRBD1 or TRBD2 (5 bases each). The CDR3 totals 16 residues. V was shortened by 0 bases and J by 5 bases, with 15 bases between the two germline ends. Germline lookup yields CDR1 SGHRS and CDR2 YFSETQ. CDR3 sequence reads: CASSLEVRGDHNEQFF. The CDR3 DNA reads as TGCGCCAGCAGCTTGGAGGTACGGGGCGACCACAATGAGCAGTTCTTC.

The genes are TRBV29-1 and TRBJ2-2, with D perhaps matching TRBD2 (7 bases). Trimming left V 3 bases short and J 1 base short, with 15 bases between. CDR3 length equals 16 residues. The germline CDR1 and CDR2 sequences are SQVTM and ANQGSEA. Written as DNA, the CDR3 is TGCAGCGTTGAGAGGGGCGGGGGCCAGAACACCGGGGAGCTGTTTTTT. Amino acid sequence: CSVERGGGQNTGELFF.

This clonotype has at least ten counts. The chain combines TRBV12-3 or TRBV12-4 with TRBJ1-2, with 9 bases matching TRBD1. The V and J ends lost 7 bases and 7 bases, in that order; junction bases with no gene match: 13. The CDR3 extends over 15 amino acids. The CDR3 reads CASTSQAGTGTGYTF. CDR3 coding DNA: TGTGCCAGCACATCCCAGGCCGGGACAGGGACTGGCTACACCTTC.

The sample holds many counts of this clonotype. This chain joins TRBV6-6 and TRBJ2-5; unclear D gene. This CDR3 region has 14 residues. CDR1 and CDR2 (germline): MNHNY, SVGAGI (reference sequence). V shed 0 bases and J shed 5 bases, with 10 bases lying between them. CDR3 sequence: CASSYSARSETQYF. The CDR3 nucleotides read TGTGCCAGCAGTTACTCGGCCAGGAGTGAGACCCAGTACTTC.